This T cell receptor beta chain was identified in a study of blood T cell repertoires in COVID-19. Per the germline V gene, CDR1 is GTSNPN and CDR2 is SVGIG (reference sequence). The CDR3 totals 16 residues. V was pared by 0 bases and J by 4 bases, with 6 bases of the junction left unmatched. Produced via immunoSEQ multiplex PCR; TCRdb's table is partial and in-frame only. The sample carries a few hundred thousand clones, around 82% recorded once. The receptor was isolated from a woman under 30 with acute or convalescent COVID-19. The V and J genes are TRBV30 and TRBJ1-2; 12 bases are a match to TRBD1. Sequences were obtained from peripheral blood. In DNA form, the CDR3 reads TGTGCCTGGAGTGTACCGGGACAGGGGGCTGGCTATGGCTACACCTTC. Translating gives CAWSVPGQGAGYGYTF.